This paragraph covers one T cell receptor (beta chain) sequence. This clonotype was observed a handful of times. It lacks a known antigen. No quality values exist for individual bases; no much larger clone is one base distant. These data are taken from a study of T cells after yellow fever vaccination (dated by TCRdb to the late 2010s). In the study overall: The SMART-Seq v4 Ultra Low Input RNA kit was used to prepare libraries from fractions with low cell numbers. To follow T-cell clones before and after both primary and booster YFV17D yellow fever vaccination, bulk TCR alpha and beta repertoires underwent longitudinal sequencing. Two healthy male donors, one aged 18 to 30 and one aged 30 to 40 years, made up the cohort. Bulk PBMC replicates and cell subsets were isolated from blood drawn at multiple timepoints before and after both primary and secondary immunization.

Relative to germline, V is missing 0 bases and J is missing 4 bases, with 7 bases of the junction outside any gene match. The CDR3 goes from the cysteine to the phenylalanine over 16 residues. The read is trimmed to its CDR3 DNA, 48 bases read in frame from base 1. The germline V gene (reference sequence) supplies CDR1 SGHNT and CDR2 YYREEE. TCR cDNA was synthesized by 5'RACE template switching, which introduced a universal primer site and unique molecular identifiers. cDNA synthesis was primed from both the TCR alpha and TCR beta constant segments. Library amplification involved two PCR steps, and the second step added sample barcodes and sequencing adapters. Sequencing of the libraries was done on either Illumina HiSeq 2500 (2x100 bp) or NovaSeq (2x150 bp). The original methods were these. Reads were demultiplexed and collapsed into UMI consensus sequences with MIGEC, and V(D)J alignment was performed with MiXCR. Vaccine-responding clonotypes were identified with edgeR using replicate PBMC samples, with FDR below 0.01 and a log2 fold change above 5 up to day 15 being required. Each bulk clonotype received a CD4 or CD8 identity based on whether the sequenced CD4 or CD8 repertoire contained that clonotype at higher abundance. In-frame beta chains were kept once TCRdb had trimmed the public reads at Q25 with fastp and called clones with MiXCR. All rows with the same CDR3 protein become a single entry with the most common DNA and genes. These V and J calls originate from TCRdb's pipeline instead of the authors' own analysis. The sample table lists some 600,000 distinct CDR3 sequences, 9% to 15% of them with a count of one. More than 12% of the sample lies in the top ten.

General conclusions and limits of the study: Computational filtering was needed because FACS-sorted repertoires could contain abundant contaminating clonotypes from the bulk population. Most clones expanded after primary vaccination (approximately 97% of CD4 and over 80% of CD8) were re-detected after the booster, suggesting that broad memory maintenance occurred. A small share of clonotypes occurred in both CD4 and CD8 compartments, likely arising from convergent recombination. Because the study included only a couple of donors, the extent to which the findings can be generalized is limited. The secondary T-cell response was weaker than the primary response but faster, peaking on day 5 instead of day 15.

According to the study, the label for this sample's treatment or condition signals: live attenuated yellow fever vaccine strain. At every blood-draw timepoint, two biological replicates of bulk PBMCs were collected. PBMCs were isolated from peripheral blood using a standard Ficoll-Paque protocol. TriZol was used to extract RNA from bulk PBMCs, from CD4 and CD8 fractions, and from dextramer-positive and dextramer-negative fractions. The sequence derives from a man aged 25 to 40 who received the YFV17D yellow fever vaccine. This specimen consisted of PBMCs, obtained on the day of the yellow fever booster vaccination. The sequence joins TRBV5-4 to TRBJ2-3; TRBD2 fits 8 bases in the junction. The DNA is as follows: TGTGCCAGCAGCTTGGCAAGCGGGAGTGTGGCAGATACGCAGTATTTT. This yields the protein CASSLASGSVADTQYF.